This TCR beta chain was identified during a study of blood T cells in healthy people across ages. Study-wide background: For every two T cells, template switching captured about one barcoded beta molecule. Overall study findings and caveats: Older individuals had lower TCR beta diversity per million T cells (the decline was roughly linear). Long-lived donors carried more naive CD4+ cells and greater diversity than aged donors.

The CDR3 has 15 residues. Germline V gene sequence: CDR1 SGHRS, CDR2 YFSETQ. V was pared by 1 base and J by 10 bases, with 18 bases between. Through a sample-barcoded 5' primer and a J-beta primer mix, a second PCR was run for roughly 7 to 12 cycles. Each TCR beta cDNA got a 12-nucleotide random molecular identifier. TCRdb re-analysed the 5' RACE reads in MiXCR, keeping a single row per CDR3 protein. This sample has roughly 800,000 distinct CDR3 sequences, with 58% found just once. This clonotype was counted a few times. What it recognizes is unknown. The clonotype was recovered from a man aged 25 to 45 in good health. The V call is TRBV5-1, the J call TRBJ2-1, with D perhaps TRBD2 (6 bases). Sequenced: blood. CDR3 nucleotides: TGCGCCAGCAGCTTGTCCGGGGGAGCGGTAATCGAGCAGTTCTTC. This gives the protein CASSLSGGAVIEQFF.